This TCR beta chain was sequenced in a study of response to subunit inactivated influenza vaccine. Findings of the study overall: Authors suggested each seasonal influenza vaccination recruits few new T cells.

Germline lookup yields CDR1 MNHNS and CDR2 SASEGT. This CDR3 has 15 amino acids. V was shortened by 4 bases and J by 4 bases, with 15 bases between the two germline ends. TCRdb reprocessed the RT-PCR reads with MiXCR, giving one entry per CDR3 protein. The repertoire has roughly 550,000 distinct CDR3 sequences, roughly 25% of them found once; the top ten carry 2.8%. This clonotype was observed a handful of times. What it binds is not known. This same sample was also part of a study on T cells expressing NK-cell markers. That source reports: The cDNA for TCR beta came from 5'RACE template switching with UMIs.

Sequencing was performed on CD4+ T cells sorted from PBMCs, taken roughly 13 days after vaccination. This receptor was taken from a man aged 50-59 years who received an inactivated influenza vaccine. The genes are TRBV6-1 and TRBJ2-3; D tentatively fits TRBD1 or TRBD2 (5 bases each). The CDR3: CASSARRESADTQYF. Written as DNA, the CDR3 is TGTGCCAGCAGTGCGCGCAGGGAGAGCGCAGATACGCAGTATTTT.